The present T cell receptor (beta chain) was sequenced within a study of cytomegalovirus exposure and HLA in healthy donors. Study-wide background: The Caucasian-associated ancestry cluster contained roughly four fifths of the roughly 400 genotyped donors. Findings of the study overall: There were several of the most significant clusters that appeared linked to common viral pathogens in a later analysis. Presence/absence analyses rested on an assumption that sequencing depth was roughly uniform across donors.

As regards this clone: The antigen is undetermined.

Amplification used 60 Vbeta primers and 13 Jbeta primers. Clones were read by immunoSEQ multiplex PCR, and TCRdb kept only the in-frame ones, dropping some. Counted here are some 120,000 clones, about 80% occurring once; the ten biggest clones make up approximately 2%. This CDR3 spans 14 amino acids. V was shortened by 3 bases and J by 0 bases, with 9 bases between the two germline ends. Germline loops: CDR1 MNHNS, CDR2 SASEGT. The chain joins TRBV6-1 to TRBJ2-7; D gene unclear. The sequence derives from a man aged 18 to 35 in good health and CMV-seronegative. Sample: PBMCs. The CDR3 loop is CASSEYNGSYEQYF. The CDR3 region has the DNA TGTGCCAGCAGTGAGTATAACGGCTCCTACGAGCAGTACTTC.